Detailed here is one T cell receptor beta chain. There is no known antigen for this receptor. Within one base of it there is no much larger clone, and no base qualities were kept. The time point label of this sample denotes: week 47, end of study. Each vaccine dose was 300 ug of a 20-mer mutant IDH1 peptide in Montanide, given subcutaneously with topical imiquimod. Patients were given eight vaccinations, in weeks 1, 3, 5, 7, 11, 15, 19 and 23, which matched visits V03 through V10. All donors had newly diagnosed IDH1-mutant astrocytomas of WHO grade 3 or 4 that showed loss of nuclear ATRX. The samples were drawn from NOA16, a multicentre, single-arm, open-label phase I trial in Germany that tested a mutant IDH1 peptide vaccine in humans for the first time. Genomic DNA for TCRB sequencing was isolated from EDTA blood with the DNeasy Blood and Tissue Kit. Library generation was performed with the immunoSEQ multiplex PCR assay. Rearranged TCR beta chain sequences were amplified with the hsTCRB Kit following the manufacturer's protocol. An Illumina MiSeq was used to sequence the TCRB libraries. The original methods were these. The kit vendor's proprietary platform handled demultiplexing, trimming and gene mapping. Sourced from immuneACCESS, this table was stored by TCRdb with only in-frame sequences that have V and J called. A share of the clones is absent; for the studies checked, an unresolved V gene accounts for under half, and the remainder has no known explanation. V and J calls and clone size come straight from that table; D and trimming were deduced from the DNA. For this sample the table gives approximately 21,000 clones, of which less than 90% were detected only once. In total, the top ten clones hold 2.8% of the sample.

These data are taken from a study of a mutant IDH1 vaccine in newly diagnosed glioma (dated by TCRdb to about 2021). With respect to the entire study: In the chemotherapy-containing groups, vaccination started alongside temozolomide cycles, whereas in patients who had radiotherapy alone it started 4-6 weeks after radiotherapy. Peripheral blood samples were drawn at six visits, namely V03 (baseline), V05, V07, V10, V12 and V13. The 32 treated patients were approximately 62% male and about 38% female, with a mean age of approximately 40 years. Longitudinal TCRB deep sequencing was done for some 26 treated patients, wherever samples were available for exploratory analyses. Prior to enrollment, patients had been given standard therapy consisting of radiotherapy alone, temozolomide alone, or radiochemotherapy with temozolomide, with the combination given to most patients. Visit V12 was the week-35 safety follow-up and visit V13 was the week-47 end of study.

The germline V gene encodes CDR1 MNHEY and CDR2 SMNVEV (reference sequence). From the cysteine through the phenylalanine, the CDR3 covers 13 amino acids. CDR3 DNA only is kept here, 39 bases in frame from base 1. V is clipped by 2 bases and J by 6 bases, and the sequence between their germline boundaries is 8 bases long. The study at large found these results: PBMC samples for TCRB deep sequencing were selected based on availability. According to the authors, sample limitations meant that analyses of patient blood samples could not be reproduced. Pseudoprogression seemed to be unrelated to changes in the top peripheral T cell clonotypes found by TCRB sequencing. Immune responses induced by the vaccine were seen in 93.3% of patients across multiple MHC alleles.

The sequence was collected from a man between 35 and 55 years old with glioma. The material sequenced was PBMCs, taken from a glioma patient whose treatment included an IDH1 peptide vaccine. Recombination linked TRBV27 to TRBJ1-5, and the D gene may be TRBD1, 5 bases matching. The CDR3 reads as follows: CASSLITGQPQHF. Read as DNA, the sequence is TGTGCCAGCAGTTTAATCACAGGTCAGCCCCAGCATTTT.